This T cell receptor beta chain was recorded in a study of human T cells and chemical hapten exposure. Germline CDR1 and CDR2: MNHEY and SVGEGT. This CDR3 has 14 residues. V dropped 5 bases and J dropped 0; count of bases not matched to a gene: 3. Points on this clonotype: Its antigen is not identified.

Regarding time point: pre-sensitization, week 0. Noted treatment: therapeutic diphenylcyclopropenone sensitization with weekly scalp DPC. The study extracted total RNA from unfractionated whole blood. Unique molecular identifiers were linked by the library to individual cDNA molecules. Methods used by the authors: Per-sample TCR counts ranged from about 20,000 to 690,600, median about 90,000. TCRdb used MiXCR to reprocess the RACE reads, holding one entry per CDR3 protein. It is TCRdb's table, rather than the study itself, that gives the V and J calls and clone size. Of about 180,000 distinct CDR3 sequences in the sample, approximately 29% are singletons; the top ten hold less than 3.5%. Study results and limitations: The donor cohort had alopecia, so its immune response may not match that of healthy people.

This material consisted of whole blood, taken in connection with sensitization to the hapten diphenylcyclopropenone (DPC). This chain uses TRBV6-2 or TRBV6-3 with TRBJ1-1, with 7 positions matching TRBD1. The source is a woman younger than 45 with alopecia areata. Some clones in this sample may be carry-over from other donors' samples. As DNA, the CDR3 is TGTGCCAGCAGTCCCGACAGGGTGAACACTGAAGCTTTCTTT. It yields the protein CASSPDRVNTEAFF.